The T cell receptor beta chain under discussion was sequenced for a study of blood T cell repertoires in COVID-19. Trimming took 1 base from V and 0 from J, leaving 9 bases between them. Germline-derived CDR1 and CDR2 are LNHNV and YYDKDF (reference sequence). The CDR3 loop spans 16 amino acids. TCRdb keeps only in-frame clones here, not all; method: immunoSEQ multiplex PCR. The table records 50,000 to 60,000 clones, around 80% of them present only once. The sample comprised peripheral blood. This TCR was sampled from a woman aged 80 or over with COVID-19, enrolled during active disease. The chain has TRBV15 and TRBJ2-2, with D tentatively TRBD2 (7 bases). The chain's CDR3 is CATSRGGGANTGELFF. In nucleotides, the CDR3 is TGTGCCACCAGCAGAGGCGGGGGCGCGAACACCGGGGAGCTGTTTTTT.